The 19 T cell receptor beta chains reported below all come from one sample, sequenced in a study of T-cell reconstitution after alpha-beta-depleted transplantation in children. This sample's TCRbeta library carried unique molecular identifier barcodes. TCRdb reprocessed the PCR reads with MiXCR, giving one entry per CDR3 protein. The top ten clones hold 3.8% of a sample with 350,000 to 450,000 distinct CDR3 sequences, roughly 20% of them seen once. The source material was PBMCs from the stem cell graft donor, sampled from the stem cell graft. Source of these receptors: a human donor who donated a stem cell graft to a child with acute myeloid leukemia.

This clonotype appeared a few times. The J gene is TRBJ2-3, the V gene TRBV27; 9 bases are shared with TRBD1. This CDR3 spans 13 amino acids. CDR1 and CDR2 (germline): MNHEY, SMNVEV (reference sequence). CDR3 bases: TGTGCATCCGGGACAGGGTCGACAGATACGCAGTATTTT. Encoded protein: CASGTGSTDTQYF.

The chain is built from TRBV6-1 and TRBJ2-5, with 8 bases identical to TRBD2. V was clipped by 6 bases and J by 5 bases; unmatched bases: 8. The CDR3 length is 14 residues. CDR1 is MNHNS and CDR2 is SASEGT in the germline V gene. The CDR3 bases are TGTGCCAGCAGGATAGCGGGAATAGGGGAGACCCAGTACTTC. It codes for CASRIAGIGETQYF.

Only a few counts were recorded for this clonotype. V and J are TRBV20-1 and TRBJ2-1, with D tentatively TRBD2 (6 bases). The CDR3 spans 15 residues. CDR1 and CDR2 (germline): DFQATT, SNEGSKA (reference sequence). CDR3 nucleotide sequence: TGCAGCCCCGTAGCGGAACTGAGCTCCTACAATGAGCAGTTCTTC. This encodes CSPVAELSSYNEQFF.

This clonotype was counted between two and nine times. The J gene is TRBJ2-7, the V gene TRBV12-3 or TRBV12-4; either TRBD1 or TRBD2 may supply D (5 bases each). The CDR3 runs 16 residues. The V end lost 7 bases, the J end lost 0 bases, and 19 bases lay between the germline ends. The CDR3 nucleotides are TGTGCCAGCACCCCCGGGGACCGAAAATCCTCCTACGAGCAGTACTTC. Its translation: CASTPGDRKSSYEQYF.

This clonotype has at least ten counts. The chain links TRBV7-2 to TRBJ2-2; the D gene is possibly TRBD2 (5 bases). V was pared by 7 bases and J by 5 bases, with 29 bases between. The CDR3 sequence is 19 residues long. The germline gives CDR1 SGHTA, CDR2 FQGNSA. The CDR3 here is CASTPHLTRPTRITGELFF. The CDR3 DNA follows: TGTGCCAGCACCCCTCACCTGACACGACCCACTAGGATTACCGGGGAGCTGTTTTTT.

This clonotype was counted a few times. The J gene is TRBJ2-7, the V gene TRBV28; tentative D call: TRBD1 (6 bases). The V end lost 6 bases, the J end lost 0 bases, and 18 bases lay between the germline ends. CDR3 length equals 16 residues. CDR1 and CDR2 (germline): MDHEN, SYDVKM. CDR3 coding DNA: TGTGCCAGCAGACCCGAGACAGGATCCGACTCCTACGAGCAGTACTTC. This gives the protein CASRPETGSDSYEQYF.

This clonotype appeared once. The chain recombines TRBV20-1 with TRBJ2-3; D is undetermined. Germline V lookup: CDR1 DFQATT, CDR2 SNEGSKA (reference sequence). The CDR3 length is 16 residues. The V end was cut by 5 bases, the J end by 0 bases, with 18 bases between. CDR3 sequence: CSALILTRRSTDTQYF. CDR3 DNA sequence: TGCAGTGCTCTAATACTCACACGCCGTAGCACAGATACGCAGTATTTT.

This clonotype has a handful of counts. The chain uses TRBV5-1 and TRBJ1-1; D is unclear. With 4 bases removed from V and 8 bases from J, the gap between germline ends came to 15 bases. Looked up from germline, CDR1 is SGHRS and CDR2 is YFSETQ. The CDR3 contains 13 residues. CDR3: CASSTWSSREAFF. CDR3 coding DNA: TGCGCCAGCAGCACATGGTCCTCTAGGGAAGCTTTCTTT.

This clonotype was found a few times. This chain links TRBV9 with TRBJ2-3, with 12 bases identical to TRBD2. CDR3 length equals 16 residues. Germline loops: CDR1 SGDLS, CDR2 YYNGEE. V shed 3 bases, J shed 2 bases, and the junction held 4 bases outside the gene matches. The CDR3, as DNA: TGTGCCAGCAGCGGGAGACTAGCGGGGGCCACAGATACGCAGTATTTT. This codes for CASSGRLAGATDTQYF.

The sample holds many counts of this clonotype. The chain is built from TRBV12-3 or TRBV12-4 and TRBJ2-3; 9 bases are a match to TRBD2. The V and J ends lost 3 bases and 4 bases, in that order; junction bases with no gene match: 17. The CDR3 extends over 19 amino acids. The CDR3 region has the DNA TGTGCCAGCAGTTTCGTCTCGTTGATTAGCGGGAGTCGGGCAGATACGCAGTATTTT. Its protein is CASSFVSLISGSRADTQYF.

This chain joins TRBV6-5 and TRBJ2-7; TRBD1 matches at 8 bases. The CDR3 totals 14 residues. The junction had 6 bases not matched to a gene; V was cut back by 3 bases and J by 5 bases. Germline-derived CDR1 and CDR2 are MNHEY and SVGAGI. Written as DNA, the CDR3 is TGTGCCAGCAGTTATCGGGACAGGTTCAACGAGCAGTACTTC. It codes for CASSYRDRFNEQYF.

This rearrangement joins TRBV12-3 or TRBV12-4 to TRBJ2-1; TRBD2 matches at 9 bases. The ends lost 7 bases at V and 2 bases at J; junction bases unmatched: 3. The length of the CDR3 is 14 residues. CDR3 sequence: CASTPSGTYNEQFF. The CDR3 DNA reads TGTGCCAGCACCCCTAGCGGGACCTACAATGAGCAGTTCTTC.

The table lists this clonotype with many counts. The rearrangement uses TRBV10-3 and TRBJ2-1, with D perhaps assigned TRBD1 or TRBD2 (5 bases each). Trimming shortened V by 2 bases and J by 9 bases, and 11 bases separated the two germline ends. The CDR3 loop spans 13 amino acids. The V gene's germline CDR1 is ENHRY and CDR2 SYGVKD. For the CDR3, the DNA is TGTGCCATCAGTGAGGGGACCCATGGTGAGCAGTTCTTC. Its translation: CAISEGTHGEQFF.

This clonotype was observed many times. The V gene is TRBV12-3 or TRBV12-4, the J gene TRBJ1-2; D is undetermined. Trimming left V 5 bases short and J 2 bases short, with 6 bases between. The CDR3 spans 12 residues. The CDR3 sequence is CASSGYNYGYTF. As DNA, the CDR3 is TGTGCCAGCAGTGGTTACAACTATGGCTACACCTTC.

This chain links TRBV5-6 with TRBJ1-2; 8 positions match TRBD1. V shed 3 bases and J 3 bases; nucleotides not matched to a gene: 7. From germline, CDR1 is SGHDT and CDR2 YYEEEE. The CDR3 runs 15 residues. The CDR3 DNA is TGTGCCAGCAGCTCCGCACAGGGGGATCACTATGGCTACACCTTC. Translated: CASSSAQGDHYGYTF. Supplemented by reference TRBV5-6 and TRBJ1-2, the full variable domain reads DAGVTQSPTHLIKTRGQQVTLRCSPKSGHDTVSWYQQALGQGPQFIFQYYEEEERQRGNFPDRFSGHQFPNYSSELNVNALLLGDSALYLCASSSAQGDHYGYTFGSGTRLTVV.

The table lists this clonotype with a few counts. This sequence joins TRBV12-3 or TRBV12-4 and TRBJ2-2; 9 nucleotides align to TRBD1. The CDR3 is 14 residues long. Losses at the gene ends were 11 bases for V and 5 bases for J; bases not matched to a gene: 9. The CDR3, as DNA: TGTGCCTGGGGGGACAGGGATCGAACCGGGGAGCTGTTTTTT. It is translated as CAWGDRDRTGELFF.

V gene TRBV24-1 combines with J gene TRBJ2-7; TRBD1 matches 9 bases. This CDR3 region has 15 residues. Germline V gene data show CDR1 as KGHDR and CDR2 as SFDVKD. Trimming at V came to 7 bases and at J to 6 bases, leaving 12 bases not matched to a gene. The DNA of the CDR3 is TGTGCCACCAGCCACCCGCGACAGGGGGGGTTCGAGCAGTACTTC. Protein sequence: CATSHPRQGGFEQYF.

The chain couples TRBV4-1 to TRBJ2-5; 11 nucleotides match TRBD2. The CDR3 is 15 amino acids. The germline CDR1 and CDR2 sequences are MGHRA and YSYEKL. Trimming took 2 bases from V and 4 from J; bases not matched to a gene: 3. As DNA, the CDR3 is TGCGCCAGCAGCCAATCGGGGACTAGCGGAGAGACCCAGTACTTC. It codes for CASSQSGTSGETQYF.

This clonotype was counted between two and nine times. A much bigger clone sits one base away, suggesting this may be a read error. The V gene is TRBV20-1, the J gene TRBJ2-1; 12 bases align to TRBD2. This CDR3 region has 17 residues. Germline V gives CDR1 DFQATT, CDR2 SNEGSKA (reference sequence). CDR3 nucleotides: TGCTGTGCTCATGACTTGGCTAGCGGGAGGGCCAGGGGTGAGCAGTTCTTC. This translates into CCAHDLASGRARGEQFF.